The 28 T cell receptor beta chains given below trace back to one sample, sequenced in a study of shared clonotypes between healthy human individuals. Naive CD8 populations comprised CD45RO-negative cells positively selected for CCR7, excluding terminally differentiated effector memory CD45RA+ cells. Here immunoSEQ multiplex PCR was the method, and the copy in TCRdb shows in-frame clones only, minus some. The data show about 1,900,000 clones, with approximately 94% seen just once and 0.95% to 1.5% held by the top ten. Material: naive CD8+ T cells sorted from blood. The receptors originated from a man between 18 and 29 years old in good health.

The chain employs TRBV4-3 and TRBJ2-5; 11 bases map to TRBD2. The CDR3 spans 16 residues. Trimming at V came to 0 bases and at J to 4 bases, leaving 4 bases not matched to a gene. The germline CDR1 and CDR2 sequences are LGHNA and YSLEER. CDR3 sequence (DNA): TGCGCCAGCAGCCAAGAGAAACTAGCGGGAGTAGAGACCCAGTACTTC. Its translation is CASSQEKLAGVETQYF.

About this clone itself: The junction differs from germline at one of its ends, possibly a read error. This sequence joins TRBV7-7 and TRBJ1-5; D not certain. The germline V gene encodes CDR1 SSHAT and CDR2 FNYEAQ (reference sequence). This CDR3 is built from 18 residues. CDR3 in DNA: TGTGCTAGCAGCATTGGCTCGGTGTTTCCGTCTTACAATCAGCCCCAGCATTTT. This translates into CASSIGSVFPSYNQPQHF.

This clone was seen a single time. The rearrangement uses TRBV4-3 and TRBJ2-1; D not certain. V was shortened by 1 base and J by 13 bases, with 8 bases between the two germline ends. The CDR3 runs to 11 residues. CDR1 and CDR2 (germline): LGHNA, YSLEER. For the CDR3, the DNA is TGCGCCAGCAGCCAAGGGTCACTTCAGTTCTTC. Translated: CASSQGSLQFF.

This clone was observed a single time. The chain recombines TRBV7-3 with TRBJ1-6; possible D gene TRBD1, 6 bases. Germline-derived CDR1 and CDR2 are SGHTA and FQGTGA. The CDR3 is made up of 14 amino acids. The V end was cut by 4 bases, the J end by 5 bases, with 9 bases between. CDR3 sequence: CASSSGQNNSPLHF. CDR3 coding DNA: TGTGCCAGCAGCTCAGGACAGAATAATTCACCCCTCCACTTT. The full variable domain, rest sourced from reference TRBV7-3 and TRBJ1-6, is GAGVSQTPSNKVTEKGKYVELRCDPISGHTALYWYRQSLGQGPEFLIYFQGTGAADDSGLPNDRFFAVRPEGSVSTLKIQRTERGDSAVYLCASSSGQNNSPLHFGNGTRLTVT.

This clone was observed once. The chain couples TRBV11-2 to TRBJ2-2, with D perhaps TRBD2 (5 bases). There are 15 residues in the CDR3. V was clipped by 5 bases and J by 4 bases, with 14 bases between them. CDR1 SGHAT and CDR2 FQNNGV come from the germline V gene. CDR3 DNA: TGTGCCAGCAGCGCTTTGGCCCGGGGCACCGGGGAGCTGTTTTTT. Translating gives CASSALARGTGELFF.

The V gene is TRBV6-5, the J gene TRBJ1-1; the match to TRBD1 covers 10 bases. Trimming removed 11 bases from V and 5 bases from J; junction bases left unmatched: 8. The CDR3 contains 13 residues. Germline V gene sequence: CDR1 MNHEY, CDR2 SVGAGI. Here the CDR3 reads CAARDRGVTEAFF. In DNA, the CDR3 is TGTGCCGCCAGGGACAGGGGAGTGACTGAAGCTTTCTTT.

J is TRBJ1-5 and V is TRBV10-2, with D perhaps TRBD1 (6 bases). Trimming stripped 6 bases from V and 10 bases from J, with 16 bases between. CDR1 is WSHSY, CDR2 SAAADI, per germline. The CDR3 length is 13 residues. The CDR3: CASSDGGGQPQHF. The CDR3 DNA reads as TGCGCCAGCAGCGACGGGGGGGGCCAACCCCAGCATTTT.

The chain has TRBV11-2 and TRBJ2-7; D uncertain. This CDR3 has 14 residues. Trimming cost V 1 base and J 2 bases, with 9 bases left between them. Germline CDR1 and CDR2: SGHAT and FQNNGV. CDR3 protein: CASSLGLEAYEQYF. The CDR3 coding sequence is TGTGCCAGCAGCTTAGGCCTAGAAGCCTACGAGCAGTACTTC.

The gene calls are TRBV7-8 and TRBJ1-2; possible D gene TRBD1, 6 bases. The V gene lost 1 base and the J gene lost 8 bases, with 11 bases spanning the gap. This CDR3 is 13 amino acids long. CDR1 is SGHVS, CDR2 FQNEAQ, per germline. The CDR3 reads CASSLGGLQGYTF. The CDR3 region has the DNA TGTGCCAGCAGCTTAGGGGGGCTGCAGGGCTACACCTTC.

This clone was counted a few times. At one end, the junction sequence differs from germline, possibly due to a read error. The chain employs TRBV2 and TRBJ2-1; D remains ambiguous. This CDR3 region has 14 residues. CDR1 and CDR2 from the germline V gene are SNHLY and FYNNEI. CDR3 sequence reads: CASSEGLQSNEQFF. The CDR3 nucleotides are TGTGCCAGCAGCGAAGGGTTACAGAGCAATGAGCAGTTCTTC.

The chain couples TRBV2 to TRBJ2-1; D is perhaps TRBD2 (5 bases). This CDR3 has 13 residues. Trimming removed 5 bases at V and 2 bases at J, with 7 bases between. Germline lookup yields CDR1 SNHLY and CDR2 FYNNEI. The CDR3 sequence is CASSSGTYNEQFF. CDR3 in DNA: TGTGCCAGCAGTTCCGGGACCTACAATGAGCAGTTCTTC. The whole variable domain, filled in from reference TRBV2 and TRBJ2-1, reads EPEVTQTPSHQVTQMGQEVILRCVPISNHLYFYWYRQILGQKVEFLVSFYNNEISEKSEIFDDQFSVERPDGSNFTLKIRSTKLEDSAMYFCASSSGTYNEQFFGPGTRLTVL.

The rearrangement uses TRBV7-2 and TRBJ2-5; 8 bases align to TRBD2. Germline V gives CDR1 SGHTA, CDR2 FQGNSA. The CDR3 spans 17 residues. V lost 1 base and J lost 1; bases outside the gene matches: 8. The CDR3 reads CASSLERVAGTQETQYF. CDR3 DNA sequence: TGTGCCAGCAGCTTAGAAAGGGTAGCGGGGACCCAAGAGACCCAGTACTTC.

The chain carries TRBV5-4 and TRBJ2-2; 9 bases fit TRBD1. The junction had 11 bases not matched to a gene; V was cut back by 4 bases and J by 7 bases. The CDR3 is 16 amino acids. CDR1 and CDR2 from the germline V gene are SGHNT and YYREEE (reference sequence). The CDR3 nucleotides are TGTGCCAGCAGCAACCAGGGACAGGGCATCGGCGGGGAGCTGTTTTTT. Translated, it gives CASSNQGQGIGGELFF.

The gene calls are TRBV5-6 and TRBJ2-7; D remains ambiguous. Germline V lookup: CDR1 SGHDT, CDR2 YYEEEE. V lost 0 bases and J lost 7, with 8 bases in between. The CDR3 has 12 amino acids. The CDR3 nucleotides read TGTGCCAGCAGCTTGGCGCCGTCGGAGCAGTACTTC. This gives the protein CASSLAPSEQYF. The variable domain in full, completed from reference TRBV5-6 and TRBJ2-7, reads DAGVTQSPTHLIKTRGQQVTLRCSPKSGHDTVSWYQQALGQGPQFIFQYYEEEERQRGNFPDRFSGHQFPNYSSELNVNALLLGDSALYLCASSLAPSEQYFGPGTRLTVT.

The gene calls are TRBV27 and TRBJ1-2, with 7 bases that match TRBD1. CDR3 length equals 14 residues. V was pared by 5 bases and J by 5 bases, with 8 bases of the junction left unmatched. In germline, CDR1 is MNHEY, CDR2 SMNVEV (reference sequence). CDR3 sequence (DNA): TGTGCCAGCAGTCCAGGGGGGGGTTCTTATGGCTACACCTTC. It codes for CASSPGGGSYGYTF.

The chain recombines TRBV30 with TRBJ2-4; D is perhaps TRBD2 (5 bases). CDR1 and CDR2 (germline): GTSNPN, SVGIG (reference sequence). V dropped 1 base and J dropped 8 bases, with 15 bases sitting between them. CDR3 size: 14 residues. The CDR3 bases are TGTGCCTGGAGTGAACGGGGAGTGGGCGACATTCAGTACTTC. It specifies CAWSERGVGDIQYF.

On this clone itself: The junction differs from germline at one of its ends, possibly a read error. This sequence joins TRBV7-7 and TRBJ2-2; 7 bases agree with TRBD1. From germline, CDR1 is SSHAT and CDR2 FNYEAQ (reference sequence). The CDR3 is 15 residues long. The CDR3 DNA reads TGTGCTAGCAGCTTAAACAGGGGAGCGGCCGGGGAGCTGTTTTTT. As protein: CASSLNRGAAGELFF.

In DNA, the CDR3 is TGTGCCAGCACCTCAACGAGGGTCCCAGAGACCCAGTACTTC. It encodes CASTSTRVPETQYF. The chain combines TRBV6-6 with TRBJ2-5, with D tentatively TRBD2 (5 bases). This CDR3 region has 14 residues. The V gene's germline CDR1 is MNHNY and CDR2 SVGAGI (reference sequence). Trimming shortened V by 7 bases and J by 4 bases, and 16 bases separated the two germline ends.

The chain combines TRBV19 with TRBJ1-1; D call uncertain. Germline lookup yields CDR1 LNHDA and CDR2 SQIVND (reference sequence). The CDR3 sequence is 14 residues long. Trimming stripped 7 bases from V and 2 bases from J, with 14 bases between. CDR3 DNA: TGTGCCAGTAATGACGATCCCCTAAACACTGAAGCTTTCTTT. Protein: CASNDDPLNTEAFF.

A note on this clone: The junction departs from the called germline gene at one end, perhaps through a read error. CDR3 protein: CASSFSPFDRDQTHNEQFF. CDR3 sequence (DNA): TGTGCTAGCAGCTTCAGCCCATTCGACAGGGACCAAACCCACAATGAGCAGTTCTTC. The chain recombines TRBV7-7 with TRBJ2-1; 7 bases are a match to TRBD1. This CDR3 is built from 19 residues. Germline CDR1 and CDR2: SSHAT and FNYEAQ (reference sequence).

The gene calls are TRBV10-2 and TRBJ2-7; D is possibly TRBD1 (6 bases). Trimming took off 7 bases at V and 2 bases at J, with 15 bases between the two ends. The CDR3 sequence is 14 residues long. CDR1 is WSHSY, CDR2 SAAADI, per germline. CDR3 loop: CASKGHRATYEQYF. CDR3 nucleotides: TGCGCCAGCAAGGGACACCGGGCCACCTACGAGCAGTACTTC.

As for this clone: Other nucleotide sequences from this sample produce the same CDR3. The chain combines TRBV27 with TRBJ2-7; 9 bases match TRBD1. The V segment lost 5 bases and the J segment 3 bases; nucleotides outside the gene matches: 5. CDR3 length: 14 residues. Germline-derived CDR1 and CDR2 are MNHEY and SMNVEV (reference sequence). The chain's CDR3 is CASSPGTGNYEQYF. The CDR3 bases are TGTGCCAGCAGTCCCGGGACAGGGAACTACGAGCAGTACTTC.

Concerning this clone itself: Distinct nucleotide sequences in the sample also encode this CDR3. The V call is TRBV19, the J call TRBJ1-5; no clear D. V was pared by 1 base and J by 0 bases, with 4 bases between. CDR1 is LNHDA and CDR2 is SQIVND in the germline V gene (reference sequence). This CDR3 comprises 14 residues. The CDR3 nucleotides are TGTGCCAGTAGTATAGCAGATAGCAATCAGCCCCAGCATTTT. Its protein product is CASSIADSNQPQHF.

This clone was recorded only once. The genes are TRBV6-5 and TRBJ1-1; D remains ambiguous. The CDR3 loop spans 13 amino acids. V was shortened by 2 bases and J by 7 bases, with 11 bases between the two germline ends. Germline V gives CDR1 MNHEY, CDR2 SVGAGI. The CDR3 loop reads CASSYRAGGEAFF. In nucleotides, the CDR3 is TGTGCCAGCAGTTACCGGGCGGGCGGTGAAGCTTTCTTT.

This chain uses TRBV25-1 with TRBJ2-1; D is unresolved. This CDR3 has 15 residues. Germline loops: CDR1 MGHDK, CDR2 SYGVNS. V shed 3 bases and J shed 4 bases, with 13 bases lying between them. The DNA of the CDR3 is TGTGCCAGCAGTGATTCGGCGGTCCCGTACAATGAGCAGTTCTTC. Translation gives CASSDSAVPYNEQFF.

This chain links TRBV7-9 with TRBJ2-7; D is unclear. V lost 4 bases and J lost 4, with 11 bases in between. The CDR3 spans 13 residues. Germline V gene lookup returns CDR1 SEHNR and CDR2 FQNEAQ (reference sequence). The CDR3 DNA follows: TGTGCCAGCAGCTCTTCCAACCCGTACGAGCAGTACTTC. It codes for CASSSSNPYEQYF.

This clone was detected a few times. The gene calls are TRBV19 and TRBJ2-1; 8 bases are shared with TRBD2. The trim removed 0 bases at V and 3 bases at J, leaving 7 bases unmatched. Germline V lookup: CDR1 LNHDA, CDR2 SQIVND (reference sequence). CDR3 length equals 17 residues. The CDR3 DNA reads as TGTGCCAGTAGTATAGATCGGGAGGGCGGAGTCTACAATGAGCAGTTCTTC. Translating gives CASSIDREGGVYNEQFF.

The chain links TRBV9 to TRBJ2-2; tentatively, D is TRBD1 or TRBD2 (5 bases each). Germline loops: CDR1 SGDLS, CDR2 YYNGEE. There are 14 residues in the CDR3. The ends were cut back, 3 bases at V and 6 bases at J, with 12 bases in the middle. The CDR3 sequence is CASSAYGTAGELFF. CDR3 nucleotides: TGTGCCAGCAGCGCCTATGGGACGGCCGGGGAGCTGTTTTTT. The entire variable domain, with the rest obtained from reference TRBV9 and TRBJ2-2, is as follows: DSGVTQTPKHLITATGQRVTLRCSPRSGDLSVYWYQQSLDQGLQFLIQYYNGEERAKGNILERFSAQQFPDLHSELNLSSLELGDSALYFCASSAYGTAGELFFGEGSRLTVL.